Sequencing of this TCR beta chain was carried out in a study of T cell responses to AZD1222 COVID-19 vaccine. Method: immunoSEQ multiplex PCR; TCRdb's copy keeps in-frame clones and lacks some. The table shows about 100,000 clones, with 70% to 90% occurring only once. CDR3 size: 14 residues. The ends were cut back, 4 bases at V and 5 bases at J, with 14 bases in the middle. From germline, CDR1 is MNHNY and CDR2 SVGAGI (reference sequence). This rearrangement joins TRBV6-6 to TRBJ1-1; D remains unclear. This clonotype was obtained from an adult in good health. The sample consisted of peripheral blood, taken on day 0 of MenACWY control vaccination. CDR3 bases: TGTGCCAGCAGTTTTGGACGGAGCTGGACTGAAGCTTTCTTT. Protein product: CASSFGRSWTEAFF.